Presented here are 5 T cell receptor beta chains from one specimen sequenced in a study of cytomegalovirus exposure and HLA in healthy donors. 60 Vbeta and 13 Jbeta primers were used in PCR. Sequencing was performed with immunoSEQ multiplex PCR; in TCRdb, only in-frame clones are kept and a portion is missing. The sample has some 80,000 clones, about four fifths seen once. The sequencing sample was made of PBMCs. Receptor source: a man younger than 35 in good health and CMV-seropositive.

This clone was detected a few times. The genes are TRBV29-1 and TRBJ1-1; 7 nucleotides match TRBD1. The trim removed 6 bases at V and 1 base at J, leaving 2 bases unmatched. The CDR3 length is 12 residues. From germline, CDR1 is SQVTM and CDR2 ANQGSEA. The CDR3 DNA follows: TGCAGCGTCGCAGGGGGGAACACTGAAGCTTTCTTT. Protein sequence: CSVAGGNTEAFF. Full variable domain (rest looked up from reference TRBV29-1 and TRBJ1-1): SAVISQKPSRDICQRGTSLTIQCQVDSQVTMMFWYRQQPGQSLTLIATANQGSEATYESGFVIDKFPISRPNLTFSTLTVSNMSPEDSSIYLCSVAGGNTEAFFGQGTRLTVV.

The chain links TRBV29-1 to TRBJ1-1; D gene unclear. Germline V CDR1 and CDR2: SQVTM, ANQGSEA. CDR3 length: 12 amino acids. Trimming removed 6 bases at V and 0 bases at J, with 8 bases between. CDR3 loop: CSVVTVNTEAFF. CDR3 nucleotides: TGCAGCGTGGTGACTGTGAACACTGAAGCTTTCTTT.

The chain uses TRBV2 and TRBJ2-7; 8 bases are shared with TRBD2. Trimming took 7 bases from V and 3 from J; bases not matched to a gene: 5. CDR3 length: 13 amino acids. The germline V gene encodes CDR1 SNHLY and CDR2 FYNNEI. The CDR3 DNA is TGTGCCAGCAACCTAGCGGGCCTCTACGAGCAGTACTTC. Translated, it gives CASNLAGLYEQYF.

The V gene is TRBV5-4, the J gene TRBJ2-7, with D perhaps matching TRBD1 (5 bases). Germline V gene lookup returns CDR1 SGHNT and CDR2 YYREEE (reference sequence). This CDR3 region has 15 residues. With 3 bases removed from V and 2 bases from J, the gap between germline ends came to 15 bases. The CDR3 DNA reads TGTGCCAGCAGCTCCGGACACCTCTATACCTACGAGCAGTACTTC. Protein sequence: CASSSGHLYTYEQYF.

This clone was picked up one time. V is TRBV28 and J is TRBJ2-7, with 9 bases fitting TRBD2. This CDR3 contains 14 residues. Trimming at V came to 7 bases and at J to 3 bases, leaving 7 bases not matched to a gene. Germline lookup yields CDR1 MDHEN and CDR2 SYDVKM. The CDR3, as DNA: TGTGCCAGCACTCCAGGTAGCGGGAGCTACGAGCAGTACTTC. Translating it yields CASTPGSGSYEQYF.